This TCR beta chain emerged from a study of OX40 agonist ivuxolimab in advanced cancers. Study in general: In three patients, partial responses were observed, one with hepatocellular carcinoma and two with cutaneous melanoma. Study-level results: Some nonresponders also had low normalized T-cell clonal expansion.

Using immunoSEQ multiplex PCR, the repertoire was profiled, and TCRdb retains in-frame clones only, with some absent. The sample includes fewer than 35,000 clones, about 74% of them seen just once. A note on this clone: Antigen: not known.

The germline V gene has CDR1 SGHTA and CDR2 FQGTGA. The CDR3 length is 13 residues. V was cut by 1 base and J by 7 bases, with 8 bases left in between. This sequence joins TRBV7-3 and TRBJ2-1; maybe TRBD1 (6 bases). Specimen: CD4+ or CD8+ T cells sorted from blood, collected in a trial of the OX40 agonist ivuxolimab. The receptor was derived from an adult with an advanced solid tumor such as melanoma, head and neck, liver or kidney cancer. The CDR3 DNA reads TGTGCCAGCAGCTTAATAACAGGGAATGAGCAGTTCTTC. It is translated as CASSLITGNEQFF.